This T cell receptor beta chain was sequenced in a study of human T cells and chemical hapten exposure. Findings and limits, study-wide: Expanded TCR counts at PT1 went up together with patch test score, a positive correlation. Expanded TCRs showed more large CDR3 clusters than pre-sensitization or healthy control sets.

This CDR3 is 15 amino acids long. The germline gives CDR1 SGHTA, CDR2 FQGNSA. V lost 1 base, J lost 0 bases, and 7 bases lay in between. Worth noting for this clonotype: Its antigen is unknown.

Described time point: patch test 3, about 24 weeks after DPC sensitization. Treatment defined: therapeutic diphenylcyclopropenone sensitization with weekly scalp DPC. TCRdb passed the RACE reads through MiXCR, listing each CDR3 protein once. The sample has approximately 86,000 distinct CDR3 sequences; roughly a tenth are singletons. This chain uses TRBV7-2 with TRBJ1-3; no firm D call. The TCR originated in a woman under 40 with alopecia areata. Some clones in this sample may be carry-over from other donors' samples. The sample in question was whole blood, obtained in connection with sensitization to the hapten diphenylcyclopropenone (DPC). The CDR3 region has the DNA TGTGCCAGCAGCTTAGACACGAGCTCTGGAAACACCATATATTTT. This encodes CASSLDTSSGNTIYF.